These 18 T cell receptor beta chains share one sample of origin, sequenced in a study of cytomegalovirus exposure and HLA in healthy donors. Using immunoSEQ multiplex PCR, the repertoire was profiled, and TCRdb retains in-frame clones only, with some absent. The top ten clones hold over 2% of a sample with roughly 43,000 clones, roughly 93% of them seen once. The specimen sequenced was PBMCs. These receptors came from a woman younger than 30 in good health and CMV-seronegative.

V gene TRBV5-5 combines with J gene TRBJ1-4; 10 nucleotides line up with TRBD1. The V and J ends lost 3 bases and 4 bases, in that order; junction bases with no gene match: 0. Germline V lookup: CDR1 SGHKS, CDR2 YYEKEE (reference sequence). The CDR3 has 14 residues. CDR3 nucleotide sequence: TGTGCCAGCAGCTGGACAGGGGGTAATGAAAAACTGTTTTTT. Residues: CASSWTGGNEKLFF.

The gene calls are TRBV5-5 and TRBJ2-7, with TRBD2 as a possible D gene (6 bases). V gave up 7 bases and J gave up 0 bases, with 14 bases separating them. The CDR3 covers 14 residues. CDR1 and CDR2 from the germline V gene are SGHKS and YYEKEE (reference sequence). The CDR3 here is CASSRDLSSYEQYF. CDR3 nucleotide sequence: TGTGCCAGCTCCCGGGACTTAAGCTCCTACGAGCAGTACTTC. Looking up the rest from reference TRBV5-5 and TRBJ2-7 gives the full variable domain: DAGVTQSPTHLIKTRGQQVTLRCSPISGHKSVSWYQQVLGQGPQFIFQYYEKEERGRGNFPDRFSARQFPNYSSELNVNALLLGDSALYLCASSRDLSSYEQYFGPGTRLTVT.

The chain joins TRBV5-1 to TRBJ1-6; D perhaps matches TRBD1 (5 bases). The V gene lost 3 bases and the J gene lost 11 bases, with 15 bases spanning the gap. The CDR3 is 14 amino acids. Germline loops: CDR1 SGHRS, CDR2 YFSETQ. The CDR3 loop reads CASSSGRDSAPLHF. CDR3 sequence (DNA): TGCGCCAGCAGCTCAGGCCGGGACTCAGCACCCCTCCACTTT.

Concerning this clone itself: Other DNA sequences of this sample code for an identical CDR3. V gene TRBV29-1 combines with J gene TRBJ2-7; a weak D match, TRBD2 (5 bases). CDR3 size: 11 residues. The V gene's germline CDR1 is SQVTM and CDR2 ANQGSEA. V dropped 5 bases and J dropped 1 base, with 6 bases sitting between them. CDR3 nucleotides: TGCAGCGTTCGGGATTCCTACGAGCAGTACTTC. It encodes CSVRDSYEQYF.

The genes are TRBV19 and TRBJ1-5; D gene uncertain. The CDR3 consists of 12 residues. Between the trimmed V and J ends, which lost 3 bases and 4 bases, there was a span of 4 bases. Looked up from germline, CDR1 is LNHDA and CDR2 is SQIVND (reference sequence). CDR3 region: CASSIRNQPQHF. The DNA of the CDR3 is TGTGCCAGTAGTATCCGGAATCAGCCCCAGCATTTT. Together with reference TRBV19 and TRBJ1-5, the CDR3 gives the full variable domain: DGGITQSPKYLFRKEGQNVTLSCEQNLNHDAMYWYRQDPGQGLRLIYYSQIVNDFQKGDIAEGYSVSREKKESFPLTVTSAQKNPTAFYLCASSIRNQPQHFGDGTRLSIL.

This chain uses TRBV7-9 with TRBJ2-1; 9 positions match TRBD1. This CDR3 contains 13 residues. With 6 bases clipped from V and 7 bases from J, the junction kept 4 bases outside the gene matches. Germline CDR1 SEHNR, CDR2 FQNEAQ (reference sequence). The CDR3 is CASRSGQGNEQFF. DNA for the CDR3: TGTGCCAGCAGGAGTGGACAGGGGAATGAGCAGTTCTTC.

V gene TRBV12-5 combines with J gene TRBJ1-1; the D gene is possibly TRBD1 (6 bases). Per germline, CDR1 LGHNT and CDR2 FRNRAP. V shed 8 bases and J shed 1 base, with 17 bases lying between them. The CDR3 totals 15 residues. CDR3 region: CASFTGKDPNTEAFF. The CDR3, as DNA: TGTGCTAGTTTCACAGGGAAAGATCCGAACACTGAAGCTTTCTTT.

Concerning this clone itself: Its ends do not fully match the called genes, so a read error is possible. The chain combines TRBV4-2 with TRBJ1-2; 8 bases align to TRBD1. Germline V lookup: CDR1 LGHNA, CDR2 YNFKEQ. There are 12 residues in the CDR3. As DNA, the CDR3 is TGTGCCAGCAGCCCCGCCGCGGGACAGGCCTCATTC. Protein: CASSPAAGQASF.

The CDR3 sequence: CASSQASGSSGNTIYF. CDR3 bases: TGCGCCAGCAGCCAAGCTTCAGGGTCCTCTGGAAACACCATATATTTT. V gene TRBV4-1 combines with J gene TRBJ1-3, with D possibly being TRBD1 (5 bases). Germline V gene lookup returns CDR1 MGHRA and CDR2 YSYEKL. The CDR3 runs 16 residues. V was cut by 1 base and J by 0 bases, with 10 bases left in between.

This rearrangement joins TRBV7-9 to TRBJ2-1; TRBD2 might be the D (6 bases). The CDR3 is 14 amino acids. The germline V gene encodes CDR1 SEHNR and CDR2 FQNEAQ (reference sequence). V lost 3 bases and J lost 4, with 10 bases in between. This CDR3 reads CASSFSGPYNEQFF. The CDR3, as DNA: TGTGCCAGCAGCTTCAGCGGGCCGTACAATGAGCAGTTCTTC.

The genes are TRBV19 and TRBJ2-1, with a weak D call TRBD2 (6 bases). Trimming pared 6 bases from V and 1 base from J, leaving 16 bases between. This CDR3 region has 16 residues. Germline assignment: CDR1 LNHDA and CDR2 SQIVND (reference sequence). CDR3 in DNA: TGTGCCAGTAGGGACGGGGGTCCTCGATCCTACAATGAGCAGTTCTTC. Amino acid sequence: CASRDGGPRSYNEQFF.

The chain joins TRBV9 to TRBJ1-4; TRBD1 might be the D (5 bases). With 4 bases removed from V and 8 bases from J, the gap between germline ends came to 21 bases. Germline lookup yields CDR1 SGDLS and CDR2 YYNGEE. CDR3 length: 16 amino acids. CDR3 protein: CASSPTTGEVGEKLFF. As DNA, the CDR3 is TGTGCCAGCAGCCCTACAACGGGGGAGGTTGGAGAAAAACTGTTTTTT. Variable domain in full (rest from reference TRBV9 and TRBJ1-4): DSGVTQTPKHLITATGQRVTLRCSPRSGDLSVYWYQQSLDQGLQFLIQYYNGEERAKGNILERFSAQQFPDLHSELNLSSLELGDSALYFCASSPTTGEVGEKLFFGSGTQLSVL.

The chain's CDR3 is CAISESRARGRETEAFF. The CDR3 nucleotides are TGTGCCATCAGTGAGTCAAGGGCCAGGGGTAGGGAGACTGAAGCTTTCTTT. This rearrangement joins TRBV10-3 to TRBJ1-1, with a possible D match to TRBD1 (6 bases). Germline V lookup: CDR1 ENHRY, CDR2 SYGVKD. This CDR3 spans 17 amino acids. V gave up 0 bases and J gave up 5 bases, with 19 bases separating them.

The rearrangement joins TRBV9 to TRBJ1-1; tentative D call: TRBD1 (6 bases). Trimming took off 1 base at V and 11 bases at J, with 18 bases between the two ends. The germline CDR1 and CDR2 sequences are SGDLS and YYNGEE. This CDR3 is 14 amino acids long. The CDR3 DNA follows: TGTGCCAGCAGCGTATTTGCCAGGGGAGAAGTCGCTTTCTTT. Protein product: CASSVFARGEVAFF. The variable domain in full, with the rest retrieved from reference TRBV9 and TRBJ1-1, is DSGVTQTPKHLITATGQRVTLRCSPRSGDLSVYWYQQSLDQGLQFLIQYYNGEERAKGNILERFSAQQFPDLHSELNLSSLELGDSALYFCASSVFARGEVAFFGQGTRLTVV.

The chain employs TRBV29-1 and TRBJ2-1; the D is unclear. The CDR3 sequence is 12 residues long. V was pared by 1 base and J by 7 bases, with 8 bases between. Per the germline V gene, CDR1 is SQVTM and CDR2 is ANQGSEA. The CDR3 DNA reads as TGCAGCGTTGAAGGCTCGAGGAATGAGCAGTTCTTC. Encoded protein: CSVEGSRNEQFF.

The chain has TRBV5-1 and TRBJ1-1, with 7 bases fitting TRBD1. The germline gives CDR1 SGHRS, CDR2 YFSETQ. This CDR3 contains 14 residues. V dropped 8 bases and J dropped 0; count of bases not matched to a gene: 7. In DNA form, the CDR3 reads TGCGCCAGTAAGACACAGGGGATGAACACTGAAGCTTTCTTT. Translation gives CASKTQGMNTEAFF.

The chain links TRBV4-1 to TRBJ2-2; 7 positions agree with TRBD2. The CDR3 spans 13 residues. In germline, CDR1 is MGHRA, CDR2 YSYEKL. CDR3 loop: CGFGGSNTGELFF. DNA for the CDR3: TGCGGCTTCGGCGGGAGTAACACCGGGGAGCTGTTTTTT.

V usage is TRBV5-1 and J usage is TRBJ2-1; 8 nucleotides align to TRBD1. CDR1 and CDR2 from the germline V gene are SGHRS and YFSETQ. The CDR3 is 17 residues long. V trimming: 4 bases; J trimming: 8 bases; junction bases outside the gene matches: 17. The CDR3 nucleotides are TGCGCCAGCAGCCGGAGGGGAGGCAGGGGGCAATCGGATGAGCAGTTCTTC. This encodes CASSRRGGRGQSDEQFF.